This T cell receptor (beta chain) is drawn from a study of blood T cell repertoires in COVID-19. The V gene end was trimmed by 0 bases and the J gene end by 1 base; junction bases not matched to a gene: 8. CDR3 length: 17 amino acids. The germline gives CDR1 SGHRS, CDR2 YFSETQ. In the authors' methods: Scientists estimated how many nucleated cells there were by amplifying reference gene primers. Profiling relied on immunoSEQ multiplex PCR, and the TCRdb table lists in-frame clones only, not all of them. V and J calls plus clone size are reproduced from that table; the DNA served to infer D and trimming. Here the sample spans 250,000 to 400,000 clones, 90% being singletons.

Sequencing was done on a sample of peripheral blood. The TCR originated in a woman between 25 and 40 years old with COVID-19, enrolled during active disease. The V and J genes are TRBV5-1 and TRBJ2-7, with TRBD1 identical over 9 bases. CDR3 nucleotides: TGCGCCAGCAGCTTGGCCCCTGGACAGGGGTTATCCTACGAGCAGTACTTC. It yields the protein CASSLAPGQGLSYEQYF.